These 31 T cell receptor beta chains were sequenced from one sample in a study of shared clonotypes between healthy human individuals. Using immunoSEQ multiplex PCR, the repertoire was profiled, and TCRdb retains in-frame clones only, with some absent. Here the sample spans 2 million to 2.5 million clones, 85% to 95% being singletons. Sequenced sample: naive CD4+ T cells from PBMCs. Subset given: CD45RA+ positively selected. The receptor set was obtained from a man aged 18 to 30 in good health. Some clones in this sample may be carry-over from other donors' samples.

This rearrangement joins TRBV5-1 to TRBJ2-3; D may be TRBD2 (5 bases). Per the germline V gene, CDR1 is SGHRS and CDR2 is YFSETQ. This CDR3 is built from 14 residues. The V end was cut by 8 bases, the J end by 0 bases, with 13 bases between. The CDR3 loop reads CASQAATSTDTQYF. The CDR3 DNA follows: TGCGCCAGTCAAGCGGCCACTAGCACAGATACGCAGTATTTT.

The V gene is TRBV5-6, the J gene TRBJ2-5; 9 bases match TRBD1. The CDR3 is 17 amino acids. J lost 2 bases, V lost 3 bases, and 11 bases had no gene match. The germline V gene has CDR1 SGHDT and CDR2 YYEEEE. The CDR3 here is CASSSDYRGRFQETQYF. For the CDR3, the DNA is TGTGCCAGCAGCTCGGACTACAGGGGGCGCTTTCAAGAGACCCAGTACTTC.

The chain couples TRBV28 to TRBJ2-7, with no clear D. This CDR3 is 16 amino acids long. Germline lookup yields CDR1 MDHEN and CDR2 SYDVKM. V lost 6 bases and J lost 0, with 18 bases in between. As DNA, the CDR3 is TGTGCCAGCAGCCAAAGTTCCGTACAGCCCTCCTACGAGCAGTACTTC. Translation: CASSQSSVQPSYEQYF.

The chain is built from TRBV7-9 and TRBJ2-1; 7 bases line up with TRBD2. Germline CDR1 reads SEHNR; CDR2 reads FQNEAQ (reference sequence). This CDR3 comprises 14 residues. V lost 4 bases and J lost 2; bases outside the gene matches: 2. The CDR3 region has the DNA TGTGCCAGCAGCTATGGGACTACCTACAATGAGCAGTTCTTC. Amino acids: CASSYGTTYNEQFF.

The chain has TRBV4-1 and TRBJ2-2, with no clear D. The CDR3 covers 16 residues. Germline-derived CDR1 and CDR2 are MGHRA and YSYEKL. V was shortened by 1 base and J by 0 bases, with 9 bases between the two germline ends. CDR3 protein: CASSQGRFANTGELFF. CDR3 bases: TGCGCCAGCAGCCAAGGAAGGTTCGCGAACACCGGGGAGCTGTTTTTT.

This rearrangement joins TRBV14 to TRBJ2-5; 8 bases agree with TRBD2. The V and J ends lost 1 base and 5 bases, in that order; junction bases with no gene match: 12. Germline CDR1 and CDR2: SGHDN and FVKESK. The CDR3 runs to 17 residues. The CDR3, as DNA: TGTGCCAGCAGCCAAGGGGTAGCGGGAATCGCTCGGGAGACCCAGTACTTC. Amino acid sequence: CASSQGVAGIARETQYF.

V usage is TRBV2 and J usage is TRBJ1-1; 8 bases align to TRBD1. The germline CDR1 and CDR2 sequences are SNHLY and FYNNEI. J lost 0 bases, V lost 6 bases, and 3 bases had no gene match. CDR3 length equals 14 residues. The CDR3 loop reads CASRGTGLNTEAFF. The DNA of the CDR3 is TGTGCCAGCAGAGGGACAGGATTGAACACTGAAGCTTTCTTT.

About this clone: Other DNA sequences from this sample encode an identical CDR3 as well. The chain couples TRBV7-2 to TRBJ1-1; D unresolved. This CDR3 region has 14 residues. The germline V gene has CDR1 SGHTA and CDR2 FQGNSA. Trimming shortened V by 1 base and J by 0 bases, and 6 bases separated the two germline ends. The CDR3 nucleotides are TGTGCCAGCAGCTTAGGCCAGATGAACACTGAAGCTTTCTTT. The encoded protein is CASSLGQMNTEAFF. The variable domain in full, completed from reference TRBV7-2 and TRBJ1-1, reads GAGVSQSPSNKVTEKGKDVELRCDPISGHTALYWYRQSLGQGLEFLIYFQGNSAPDKSGLPSDRFSAERTGGSVSTLTIQRTQQEDSAVYLCASSLGQMNTEAFFGQGTRLTVV.

The V call is TRBV28, the J call TRBJ1-1; D gene uncertain. Germline V gene sequence: CDR1 MDHEN, CDR2 SYDVKM. Trimming removed 5 bases from V and 8 bases from J, with 15 bases in between. The CDR3 covers 13 residues. In nucleotides, the CDR3 is TGTGCCAGCAGTCTCGCCAAGGCGAAAGAAGCTTTCTTT. It codes for CASSLAKAKEAFF.

This clone was picked up a small number of times. The CDR3, as DNA: TGTGCCAGCAGCCCTCGGGACCCCACCTACGAGCAGTACTTC. Residues: CASSPRDPTYEQYF. The chain employs TRBV7-9 and TRBJ2-7, with D perhaps TRBD1 or TRBD2 (5 bases each). This CDR3 has 14 residues. The germline gives CDR1 SEHNR, CDR2 FQNEAQ (reference sequence). Trimming pared 5 bases from V and 2 bases from J, leaving 13 bases between. Combining the CDR3 with reference TRBV7-9 and TRBJ2-7 gives the whole variable domain DTGVSQNPRHKITKRGQNVTFRCDPISEHNRLYWYRQTLGQGPEFLTYFQNEAQLEKSRLLSDRFSAERPKGSFSTLEIQRTEQGDSAMYLCASSPRDPTYEQYFGPGTRLTVT.

The V gene is TRBV4-3, the J gene TRBJ2-7, with D maybe TRBD1 (6 bases). The CDR3 runs 16 residues. V lost 2 bases, J lost 6 bases, and 20 bases lay in between. Germline assignment: CDR1 LGHNA and CDR2 YSLEER. The CDR3 region has the DNA TGCGCCAGCAGCCAAAGGGGGTCGGGACCCTTGGGCGAGCAGTACTTC. Amino acids: CASSQRGSGPLGEQYF.

The V call is TRBV4-1, the J call TRBJ1-1; no reliable D call. V dropped 5 bases and J dropped 3 bases, with 13 bases sitting between them. This CDR3 is built from 14 residues. Germline V gene sequence: CDR1 MGHRA, CDR2 YSYEKL. The CDR3 region is CASSSPFRDTEAFF. CDR3 bases: TGCGCCAGCAGCTCACCGTTTAGGGACACTGAAGCTTTCTTT.

In regard to this clone: In the same sample, other DNA sequences code for this CDR3. DNA for the CDR3: TGTGCCAGCAGCTTAGGTAGCGGGACGACTTACTACGAGCAGTACTTC. This translates into CASSLGSGTTYYEQYF. The chain links TRBV7-2 to TRBJ2-7, with 8 bases lining up with TRBD2. This CDR3 is 16 amino acids long. The germline V gene encodes CDR1 SGHTA and CDR2 FQGNSA. Trimming took 1 base from V and 3 from J; bases not matched to a gene: 8.

This sequence joins TRBV6-5 and TRBJ1-5; 8 nucleotides align to TRBD1. Germline lookup yields CDR1 MNHEY and CDR2 SVGAGI. The trim removed 5 bases at V and 2 bases at J, leaving 2 bases unmatched. CDR3 length: 14 residues. The CDR3 protein is CASSGGQGNQPQHF. The CDR3 DNA reads as TGTGCCAGCAGTGGGGGACAGGGCAATCAGCCCCAGCATTTT.

The chain is built from TRBV5-1 and TRBJ2-7; 8 bases map to TRBD2. Per the germline V gene, CDR1 is SGHRS and CDR2 is YFSETQ. V shed 3 bases, J shed 0 bases, and the junction held 5 bases outside the gene matches. This CDR3 contains 15 residues. The CDR3, as DNA: TGCGCCAGCAGCTATGCGGGAGGTACCTCCTACGAGCAGTACTTC. This encodes CASSYAGGTSYEQYF.

The CDR3 DNA reads TGTGCCAGCAGCTTAGTGCCATCGGGGTTGCGGGAAAAACTGTTTTTT. Protein product: CASSLVPSGLREKLFF. The rearrangement uses TRBV7-2 and TRBJ1-4; D is unclear. Germline V CDR1 and CDR2: SGHTA, FQGNSA. Trimming cost V 1 base and J 8 bases, with 17 bases left between them. The CDR3 totals 16 residues.

This clone has only one observation. The chain combines TRBV28 with TRBJ1-5, with a weak D call TRBD1 (6 bases). Germline assignment: CDR1 MDHEN and CDR2 SYDVKM. This CDR3 contains 15 residues. Deletions cut 4 bases from V and 5 bases from J, with 15 bases between. CDR3 in DNA: TGTGCCAGCAGTTCCCCGCAGGGGCGTTATCAGCCCCAGCATTTT. It specifies CASSSPQGRYQPQHF.

In this sample, this clone turned up once. This chain connects TRBV14 to TRBJ2-2; no clear D gene. The germline gives CDR1 SGHDN, CDR2 FVKESK. The CDR3 sequence is 15 residues long. With 1 base removed from V and 4 bases from J, the gap between germline ends came to 10 bases. The DNA of the CDR3 is TGTGCCAGCAGCCAAGGTCTCTGGGGCACCGGGGAGCTGTTTTTT. Amino acids: CASSQGLWGTGELFF.

The V call is TRBV5-1, the J call TRBJ1-1; 8 nucleotides match TRBD1. CDR1 is SGHRS, CDR2 YFSETQ, per germline. This CDR3 has 13 residues. Trimming at V came to 3 bases and at J to 7 bases, leaving 5 bases not matched to a gene. The CDR3 loop reads CASSSQGAGEAFF. The CDR3 nucleotides read TGCGCCAGCAGCTCCCAGGGGGCCGGTGAAGCTTTCTTT.

The V gene is TRBV19, the J gene TRBJ2-1; 9 positions match TRBD2. The germline V gene encodes CDR1 LNHDA and CDR2 SQIVND (reference sequence). The length of the CDR3 is 16 residues. J was trimmed by 9 bases and V by 5 bases; bases with no gene match: 14. The DNA for the CDR3 is TGTGCCAGTAGTTCCCCCGGGACTAGCAGAAGATTTGAGCAGTTCTTC. Its protein is CASSSPGTSRRFEQFF.

V is TRBV11-1 and J is TRBJ2-1, with unresolved D. The CDR3 covers 11 residues. V was clipped by 5 bases and J by 3 bases, with 2 bases between them. CDR1 and CDR2 (germline): SGHAT, FQDESV (reference sequence). The CDR3 loop is CASSNYNEQFF. In DNA, the CDR3 is TGTGCCAGCAGCAACTACAATGAGCAGTTCTTC.

The gene calls are TRBV28 and TRBJ1-1, with TRBD1 identical over 12 bases. From germline, CDR1 is MDHEN and CDR2 SYDVKM. The CDR3 runs 16 residues. Losses at the gene ends were 10 bases for V and 5 bases for J; bases not matched to a gene: 14. In nucleotides, the CDR3 is TGTGCCACGTTGGAGGGGACAGGGGGCGCGGGAACTGAAGCTTTCTTT. It encodes CATLEGTGGAGTEAFF.

The J gene is TRBJ2-7, the V gene TRBV18; 7 bases fit TRBD2. The CDR3 covers 16 residues. Germline CDR1 reads KGHSH; CDR2 reads LQKENI. J was trimmed by 4 bases and V by 3 bases; bases with no gene match: 12. CDR3 DNA sequence: TGTGCCAGCTCACCGCCGGGAGCGGGACGACAATACGAGCAGTACTTC. It encodes CASSPPGAGRQYEQYF.

The gene calls are TRBV7-2 and TRBJ2-7; the D is unclear. CDR1 is SGHTA and CDR2 is FQGNSA in the germline V gene. Between the trimmed V and J ends, which lost 0 bases and 2 bases, there was a span of 8 bases. The CDR3 extends over 14 amino acids. The chain's CDR3 is CASSLAGFTYEQYF. Written as DNA, the CDR3 is TGTGCCAGCAGCTTAGCGGGTTTCACCTACGAGCAGTACTTC. The variable domain in full, with the rest retrieved from reference TRBV7-2 and TRBJ2-7, is GAGVSQSPSNKVTEKGKDVELRCDPISGHTALYWYRQSLGQGLEFLIYFQGNSAPDKSGLPSDRFSAERTGGSVSTLTIQRTQQEDSAVYLCASSLAGFTYEQYFGPGTRLTVT.

V is TRBV5-4 and J is TRBJ2-4; 10 bases are shared with TRBD2. Unmatched junction bases numbered 11, after V lost 4 bases and J lost 1 base. This CDR3 comprises 18 residues. The germline V gene encodes CDR1 SGHNT and CDR2 YYREEE (reference sequence). CDR3: CASSIQAGGPMAKNIQYF. The CDR3 DNA reads TGTGCCAGCAGCATACAAGCGGGAGGGCCGATGGCCAAAAACATTCAGTACTTC.

The chain recombines TRBV27 with TRBJ2-7, with 8 bases that match TRBD1. V shed 5 bases, J shed 2 bases, and the junction held 8 bases outside the gene matches. Germline CDR1 is MNHEY and CDR2 is SMNVEV (reference sequence). The CDR3 is made up of 15 amino acids. CDR3 nucleotide sequence: TGTGCCAGCAGTCCCCGGACAGGGTCAACCTACGAGCAGTACTTC. Amino acid sequence: CASSPRTGSTYEQYF.

About this clone: In the same sample, other DNA sequences code for this CDR3. The V gene is TRBV5-1, the J gene TRBJ2-2; 9 bases fit TRBD1. V lost 4 bases to trimming and J lost 5 bases; unmatched junction nucleotides: 6. This CDR3 has 15 residues. Germline lookup yields CDR1 SGHRS and CDR2 YFSETQ. The DNA of the CDR3 is TGCGCCAGCAGCCTAAGGACAGGGGATACCGGGGAGCTGTTTTTT. It specifies CASSLRTGDTGELFF.

The V call is TRBV9, the J call TRBJ2-3; the match to TRBD2 covers 15 bases. The CDR3 sequence is 17 residues long. CDR1 and CDR2 (germline): SGDLS, YYNGEE. Germline trimming cut 3 bases from V and 5 bases from J; bases unmatched to any gene: 7. In DNA, the CDR3 is TGTGCCAGCAGCGCTTGGACTAGCGGGAGGGCCTTAGATACGCAGTATTTT. Residues: CASSAWTSGRALDTQYF. The variable domain in full, completed from reference TRBV9 and TRBJ2-3, reads DSGVTQTPKHLITATGQRVTLRCSPRSGDLSVYWYQQSLDQGLQFLIQYYNGEERAKGNILERFSAQQFPDLHSELNLSSLELGDSALYFCASSAWTSGRALDTQYFGPGTRLTVL.

This chain uses TRBV2 with TRBJ1-1; a weak D match, TRBD1 (6 bases). Deletions cut 6 bases from V and 2 bases from J, with 22 bases between. CDR1 and CDR2 from the germline V gene are SNHLY and FYNNEI. The CDR3 is 17 amino acids. CDR3 in amino acids: CASSAPIGQLINTEAFF. The CDR3 DNA reads TGTGCCAGCAGCGCGCCTATTGGACAGCTTATCAACACTGAAGCTTTCTTT.

This clone was detected only once. The chain recombines TRBV7-8 with TRBJ1-5; 9 nucleotides agree with TRBD1. This CDR3 has 16 amino acids. From germline, CDR1 is SGHVS and CDR2 FQNEAQ. V shed 5 bases and J 5 bases; nucleotides not matched to a gene: 10. The CDR3 protein is CASSAYRGRLDQPQHF. CDR3 DNA sequence: TGTGCCAGCAGCGCCTACAGGGGGCGCTTAGATCAGCCCCAGCATTTT.

The gene calls are TRBV28 and TRBJ2-7; the D call may be TRBD1 or TRBD2 (6 bases each). The V and J ends lost 10 bases and 6 bases respectively, with 19 bases between them. Germline V gene data show CDR1 as MDHEN and CDR2 as SYDVKM. The CDR3 consists of 13 residues. The CDR3 DNA reads as TGTGCCATTCACCCCCCGGGGGCGGGCGAGCAGTACTTC. Translating it yields CAIHPPGAGEQYF.